These 32 T cell receptor beta chains were all obtained from the same sample, sequenced in a study of cytomegalovirus exposure and HLA in healthy donors. The PCR made use of 60 Vbeta and 13 Jbeta primers. Profiled with immunoSEQ multiplex PCR; TCRdb holds only in-frame clones, not every one. In the table there are under 130,000 clones, roughly 80% of which are singletons. Specimen: PBMCs. These TCRs come from a woman between 40 and 50 years old in good health and CMV-seropositive.

The V gene is TRBV9, the J gene TRBJ1-1; the D gene is possibly TRBD1 (6 bases). The CDR3 is made up of 15 amino acids. Trimming removed 4 bases at V and 4 bases at J, with 17 bases between. The germline gives CDR1 SGDLS, CDR2 YYNGEE. Here the CDR3 DNA reads TGTGCCAGCAGCTCCAGGACAGATATATCCACTGAAGCTTTCTTT. It encodes CASSSRTDISTEAFF.

This clone was observed a single time. The V call is TRBV7-2, the J call TRBJ2-3, with 8 bases fitting TRBD2. CDR3 length: 15 amino acids. After removal of 5 bases from V and 3 bases from J, the junction contained 7 bases not matched to a gene. Germline values: CDR1 SGHTA, CDR2 FQGNSA. CDR3 coding DNA: TGTGCCAGCAGCCGAATAGCGGGACTTACAGATACGCAGTATTTT. It codes for CASSRIAGLTDTQYF. The full variable domain, completed using reference TRBV7-2 and TRBJ2-3, is GAGVSQSPSNKVTEKGKDVELRCDPISGHTALYWYRQSLGQGLEFLIYFQGNSAPDKSGLPSDRFSAERTGGSVSTLTIQRTQQEDSAVYLCASSRIAGLTDTQYFGPGTRLTVL.

The chain links TRBV5-1 to TRBJ2-1, with TRBD2 matching 8 bases. V lost 2 bases, J lost 9 bases, and 16 bases stayed unmatched. The CDR3 runs 17 residues. The germline V gene has CDR1 SGHRS and CDR2 YFSETQ. CDR3: CASSFGGTGLGSGEQFF. The CDR3 bases are TGCGCCAGCAGCTTTGGGGGTACGGGACTAGGGTCGGGTGAGCAGTTCTTC.

This clone was seen just once. The V call is TRBV4-3, the J call TRBJ1-2; D is undetermined. V dropped 0 bases and J dropped 0 bases, with 11 bases sitting between them. This CDR3 is 16 amino acids long. Germline V gene sequence: CDR1 LGHNA, CDR2 YSLEER. CDR3 amino acids: CASSQDSRNPNYGYTF. CDR3 nucleotide sequence: TGCGCCAGCAGCCAAGATTCCAGGAATCCTAACTATGGCTACACCTTC.

The chain links TRBV11-1 to TRBJ1-4, with D possibly being TRBD1 (6 bases). CDR1 is SGHAT and CDR2 is FQDESV in the germline V gene (reference sequence). V shed 3 bases and J shed 4 bases, with 9 bases lying between them. This CDR3 has 14 amino acids. CDR3 residues: CASSFGQNNEKLFF. CDR3 DNA: TGTGCCAGCAGCTTCGGACAGAATAATGAAAAACTGTTTTTT.

J is TRBJ2-2 and V is TRBV11-3, with a weak D call TRBD2 (5 bases). The CDR3 consists of 16 residues. Looked up from germline, CDR1 is SGHNT and CDR2 is YENEEA. Trimming left V 5 bases short and J 0 bases short, with 13 bases between. For the CDR3, the DNA is TGTGCCAGCAGCCCCCGGACTGGATCGAACACCGGGGAGCTGTTTTTT. Amino acid sequence: CASSPRTGSNTGELFF.

This clone was observed a handful of times. The sample contains more than one DNA sequence encoding this CDR3. This chain connects TRBV7-9 to TRBJ2-3; a weak D match, TRBD2 (7 bases). V lost 1 base and J lost 1, with 12 bases in between. In germline, CDR1 is SEHNR, CDR2 FQNEAQ (reference sequence). The CDR3 extends over 16 amino acids. The CDR3 sequence is CASSLVRGARTDTQYF. The CDR3 coding sequence is TGTGCCAGCAGCTTAGTCCGGGGGGCCCGCACAGATACGCAGTATTTT.

The gene calls are TRBV7-2 and TRBJ2-1; 14 bases are a match to TRBD2. CDR3 length: 16 residues. The germline V gene encodes CDR1 SGHTA and CDR2 FQGNSA. V lost 5 bases and J lost 9; bases outside the gene matches: 9. CDR3 coding DNA: TGTGCCAGCAGCCTACTCGGACTAGCGGGAGGAGGTGAGCAGTTCTTC. This sequence encodes CASSLLGLAGGGEQFF.

The CDR3, as DNA: TGTGCCAGCAGGGACGTACTAGCGGAGGACCCGAAATCCTACGAGCAGTACTTC. Translation gives CASRDVLAEDPKSYEQYF. The J gene is TRBJ2-7, the V gene TRBV2, with 8 nucleotides matching TRBD2. The germline V gene has CDR1 SNHLY and CDR2 FYNNEI. The CDR3 length is 18 residues. V lost 6 bases, J lost 1 base, and 17 bases stayed unmatched.

CDR3 sequence (DNA): TGTGCCAGCAGCTCGCCCCTAGCGGGAAAAGCCTACGAGCAGTACTTC. Translated, it gives CASSSPLAGKAYEQYF. The chain links TRBV28 to TRBJ2-5; TRBD2 matches 9 bases. The J call could be wrong; TRBJ2-7 is a better fit for the DNA end. The germline V gene encodes CDR1 MDHEN and CDR2 SYDVKM. This CDR3 is built from 16 residues.

The chain uses TRBV5-5 and TRBJ1-2, with unresolved D. The CDR3 consists of 13 residues. V lost 0 bases and J 8 bases, leaving 11 bases between the germline ends. The V gene's germline CDR1 is SGHKS and CDR2 YYEKEE (reference sequence). The CDR3 sequence is CASSLVSDGGYTF. DNA of the CDR3: TGTGCCAGCAGCTTGGTGAGCGATGGAGGCTACACCTTC.

This clone was observed many times. The chain recombines TRBV25-1 with TRBJ2-7, with 10 bases aligning to TRBD2. Germline V lookup: CDR1 MGHDK, CDR2 SYGVNS. J was trimmed by 4 bases and V by 7 bases; bases with no gene match: 7. The CDR3 is 14 amino acids. CDR3 region: CASTLAGESYEQYF. The CDR3 DNA is TGTGCCAGCACTCTAGCGGGAGAGTCTTACGAGCAGTACTTC.

The chain recombines TRBV9 with TRBJ2-7; D remains ambiguous. Trimming removed 0 bases from V and 4 bases from J, with 8 bases in between. This CDR3 spans 13 amino acids. The germline CDR1 and CDR2 sequences are SGDLS and YYNGEE. CDR3 sequence (DNA): TGTGCCAGCAGCGTAGGTAGTACGTACGAGCAGTACTTC. Amino acid sequence: CASSVGSTYEQYF.

The V gene is TRBV5-1, the J gene TRBJ2-7; 8 bases align to TRBD2. Per the germline V gene, CDR1 is SGHRS and CDR2 is YFSETQ. J gave up 2 bases and V 6 bases, and 7 bases lay outside the gene matches. The CDR3 is 14 residues long. As DNA, the CDR3 is TGCGCCAGCAACGAATCGGGAGGGCCCTACGAGCAGTACTTC. It yields the protein CASNESGGPYEQYF.

This clone came up once. The chain joins TRBV7-9 to TRBJ2-7; D is possibly TRBD1 (6 bases). The CDR3 runs 13 residues. Germline assignment: CDR1 SEHNR and CDR2 FQNEAQ (reference sequence). V lost 4 bases to trimming and J lost 3 bases, with 10 bases between them. The CDR3 DNA reads TGTGCCAGCAGCTCGACAGGTATCTACGAGCAGTACTTC. Translating gives CASSSTGIYEQYF.

This clone showed up just once. The chain is built from TRBV28 and TRBJ2-2; 9 bases map to TRBD1. V lost 6 bases and J lost 4; bases outside the gene matches: 9. The CDR3 has 16 residues. Germline V gene lookup returns CDR1 MDHEN and CDR2 SYDVKM. CDR3: CASRRDRGFLTGELFF. CDR3 nucleotide sequence: TGTGCCAGCAGACGCGACAGGGGGTTCCTCACCGGGGAGCTGTTTTTT. Full variable domain (outside the CDR3, taken from reference TRBV28 and TRBJ2-2): DVKVTQSSRYLVKRTGEKVFLECVQDMDHENMFWYRQDPGLGLRLIYFSYDVKMKEKGDIPEGYSVSREKKERFSLILESASTNQTSMYLCASRRDRGFLTGELFFGEGSRLTVL.

This clone occurred a few times. V is TRBV18 and J is TRBJ1-2, with 7 nucleotides matching TRBD1. Germline CDR1 and CDR2: KGHSH and LQKENI. Trimming cost V 3 bases and J 2 bases; bases outside gene matches: 21. This CDR3 is built from 20 residues. CDR3 sequence (DNA): TGTGCCAGCTCACCCATTATAGACCGGGACAGACCCCTCCTAAACTATGGCTACACCTTC. Translation gives CASSPIIDRDRPLLNYGYTF.

The gene calls are TRBV27 and TRBJ2-2, with 13 bases fitting TRBD2. The trim removed 5 bases at V and 5 bases at J, leaving 11 bases unmatched. The germline V gene encodes CDR1 MNHEY and CDR2 SMNVEV (reference sequence). The CDR3 is 18 residues long. CDR3 sequence reads: CASSTRGRLAGGTGELFF. In DNA, the CDR3 is TGTGCCAGCAGTACGCGGGGTAGACTAGCGGGAGGTACCGGGGAGCTGTTTTTT.

The chain combines TRBV7-9 with TRBJ1-2; D remains unclear. V lost 3 bases to trimming and J lost 7 bases, with 6 bases between them. This CDR3 has 11 residues. Germline-derived CDR1 and CDR2 are SEHNR and FQNEAQ (reference sequence). For the CDR3, the DNA is TGTGCCAGCAGCTTCGCCGGTGGCTACACCTTC. Amino acids: CASSFAGGYTF.

This clone was picked up a small number of times. As DNA, the CDR3 is TGTGCCAGTAGTATGACGGGACAGTCTTCCTACGAGCAGTACTTC. Encoded protein: CASSMTGQSSYEQYF. The chain carries TRBV19 and TRBJ2-7; 7 bases are a match to TRBD1. The CDR3 covers 15 residues. Germline CDR1 and CDR2: LNHDA and SQIVND (reference sequence). V lost 3 bases to trimming and J lost 1 base; unmatched junction nucleotides: 6.

This clone was seen just once. The CDR3 coding sequence is TGCAGCGTTGAAGAACAAAGGAACACTGAAGCTTTCTTT. Amino acid sequence: CSVEEQRNTEAFF. The rearrangement joins TRBV29-1 to TRBJ1-1; D is ambiguous. There are 13 residues in the CDR3. Trimming took 0 bases from V and 1 from J, leaving 6 bases between them. Germline V gene data show CDR1 as SQVTM and CDR2 as ANQGSEA.

This chain joins TRBV11-3 and TRBJ2-3; D not resolved. Germline V gene sequence: CDR1 SGHNT, CDR2 YENEEA. This CDR3 has 13 amino acids. The V end lost 5 bases, the J end lost 4 bases, and 10 bases lay between the germline ends. The CDR3 DNA reads TGTGCCAGCAGCCCCTATGGTCCAGATACGCAGTATTTT. It codes for CASSPYGPDTQYF.

J is TRBJ2-2 and V is TRBV6-6; D gene unclear. Germline CDR1 is MNHNY and CDR2 is SVGAGI (reference sequence). CDR3 length: 14 amino acids. Trimming pared 0 bases from V and 7 bases from J, leaving 9 bases between. CDR3 residues: CASSYSSLGGELFF. The CDR3 DNA reads TGTGCCAGCAGTTACTCGAGTCTAGGCGGGGAGCTGTTTTTT.

CDR3 loop: CASSLLPGDRKPNYGYTF. In DNA, the CDR3 is TGTGCCAGCAGTTTATTACCTGGGGACAGAAAACCTAACTATGGCTACACCTTC. The chain recombines TRBV28 with TRBJ1-2; 7 bases match TRBD1. CDR3 length: 18 amino acids. Germline trimming cut 1 base from V and 0 bases from J; bases unmatched to any gene: 11. Germline V CDR1 and CDR2: MDHEN, SYDVKM.

There are a few counts of this clone. This chain uses TRBV5-1 with TRBJ2-5; D gene ambiguous. The V and J ends lost 1 base and 3 bases respectively, with 7 bases between them. CDR1 is SGHRS and CDR2 is YFSETQ in the germline V gene. This CDR3 has 13 amino acids. The CDR3 loop reads CASSLSRKETQYF. The DNA for the CDR3 is TGCGCCAGCAGCTTGTCGAGGAAAGAGACCCAGTACTTC.

V and J are TRBV19 and TRBJ1-5; 7 bases map to TRBD1. The CDR3 loop spans 19 amino acids. V dropped 4 bases and J dropped 2; count of bases not matched to a gene: 17. Germline values: CDR1 LNHDA, CDR2 SQIVND (reference sequence). CDR3 in DNA: TGTGCCAGTAGTACCGGCCCCACGACAGGGTTGATGCGCAATCAGCCCCAGCATTTT. Protein: CASSTGPTTGLMRNQPQHF.

This chain connects TRBV6-1 to TRBJ1-1; 7 nucleotides line up with TRBD1. There are 12 residues in the CDR3. Germline V lookup: CDR1 MNHNS, CDR2 SASEGT. V shed 6 bases and J 11 bases; nucleotides not matched to a gene: 9. CDR3 bases: TGTGCCAGCAGCCCGGACAGGCCCCCGGCTTTCTTT. It is translated as CASSPDRPPAFF.

The V call is TRBV2, the J call TRBJ2-2; D might be TRBD2 (6 bases). Germline CDR1 is SNHLY and CDR2 is FYNNEI. V gave up 1 base and J gave up 0 bases, with 12 bases separating them. There are 17 residues in the CDR3. CDR3 coding DNA: TGTGCCAGCAGTGAAGGAAGTTGGGGGGCGAACACCGGGGAGCTGTTTTTT. Amino acid sequence: CASSEGSWGANTGELFF.

The chain recombines TRBV19 with TRBJ2-1; 11 bases agree with TRBD2. CDR3 length: 18 residues. Germline V gives CDR1 LNHDA, CDR2 SQIVND (reference sequence). Trimming cost V 3 bases and J 1 base; bases outside gene matches: 8. Written as DNA, the CDR3 is TGTGCCAGTAGTATGAGTAGCGGGAGGGCTAGATCCTACAATGAGCAGTTCTTC. Its protein product is CASSMSSGRARSYNEQFF.

The chain uses TRBV4-3 and TRBJ2-3; TRBD1 matches 9 bases. After removal of 1 base from V and 3 bases from J, the junction contained 8 bases not matched to a gene. The CDR3 has 17 residues. From germline, CDR1 is LGHNA and CDR2 YSLEER. DNA of the CDR3: TGCGCCAGCAGCCAAGCGGTCCGGGACAGGGAAACAGATACGCAGTATTTT. Translation: CASSQAVRDRETDTQYF.

The chain uses TRBV11-2 and TRBJ2-7; unclear D gene. The V end lost 1 base, the J end lost 0 bases, and 13 bases lay between the germline ends. CDR1 is SGHAT and CDR2 is FQNNGV in the germline V gene. CDR3 length equals 16 residues. CDR3 amino acids: CASSLAPTRLSYEQYF. The CDR3 DNA reads as TGTGCCAGCAGCTTAGCACCCACCAGGCTCTCCTACGAGCAGTACTTC.

V and J are TRBV10-3 and TRBJ1-1; D is unresolved. The germline V gene encodes CDR1 ENHRY and CDR2 SYGVKD. CDR3 length: 14 residues. Trimming pared 2 bases from V and 1 base from J, leaving 8 bases between. The CDR3 loop is CAISETRGNTEAFF. The CDR3 bases are TGTGCCATCAGTGAGACACGGGGGAACACTGAAGCTTTCTTT.